These 10 T cell receptor beta chains came from one sample sequenced in a study of T cells in Graves' hyperthyroidism and ophthalmopathy. Amplified TCR beta CDR3 regions derived from RNA transcripts. The HTBI primer set served for first-round RT-PCR of the TCR CDR3. TCRdb analysed the multiplex PCR reads with MiXCR anew, one entry per CDR3 protein. The sample has around 560,000 distinct CDR3 sequences; around 15% are singletons. Sequencing was carried out using blood. The receptors derive from a woman aged 18 to 35 with Graves' hyperthyroidism.

This clonotype occurred a few times. The chain recombines TRBV12-3 or TRBV12-4 with TRBJ1-4, with 8 bases fitting TRBD1. The V and J ends lost 6 bases and 3 bases, in that order; junction bases with no gene match: 6. This CDR3 is 15 amino acids long. The DNA for the CDR3 is TGTGCCAGCAGGGGCGTGGGACAGGCTAATGAAAAACTGTTTTTT. Amino acids: CASRGVGQANEKLFF.

The rearrangement links TRBV11-2 to TRBJ2-7, with 8 bases matching TRBD2. Germline loops: CDR1 SGHAT, CDR2 FQNNGV. V trimming: 5 bases; J trimming: 2 bases; junction bases outside the gene matches: 17. The CDR3 is 18 amino acids. The CDR3 is CASSPFGVASGSPYEQYF. DNA of the CDR3: TGTGCCAGCAGCCCCTTCGGGGTGGCTAGCGGGTCGCCCTACGAGCAGTACTTC.

The chain uses TRBV12-3 or TRBV12-4 and TRBJ2-1; TRBD2 matches 10 bases. V gave up 5 bases and J gave up 7 bases; unmatched junction bases: 11. The CDR3 is 16 residues long. The CDR3 reads CASSPGAAGGRNEQFF. The CDR3 DNA reads as TGTGCCAGCAGTCCGGGGGCAGCGGGGGGGCGTAATGAGCAGTTCTTC.

This clonotype was picked up many times. The rearrangement joins TRBV13 to TRBJ1-2; possibly TRBD1 for D (6 bases). V gave up 0 bases and J gave up 10 bases, with 9 bases separating them. Germline lookup yields CDR1 PRHDT and CDR2 FYEKMQ (reference sequence). The CDR3 sequence is 12 residues long. The CDR3, as DNA: TGTGCCAGCAGCTTAGGACGGACAGTCTACACCTTC. Residues: CASSLGRTVYTF.

A few counts support this clonotype. CDR3 DNA: TGTGCCAGCAACCTGATGGAGTGGGATGGCTACACCTTC. Protein sequence: CASNLMEWDGYTF. The chain uses TRBV11-1 and TRBJ1-2; D gene ambiguous. V was cut by 7 bases and J by 6 bases, with 15 bases left in between. Germline loops: CDR1 SGHAT, CDR2 FQDESV (reference sequence). The CDR3 runs 13 residues.

This clonotype was picked up many times. The rearrangement uses TRBV6-5 and TRBJ2-1, with D maybe TRBD1 (6 bases). V lost 0 bases and J lost 3, with 15 bases in between. The CDR3 contains 17 residues. Germline V gives CDR1 MNHEY, CDR2 SVGAGI. The CDR3 reads CASSYSIRTVIYNEQFF. DNA of the CDR3: TGTGCCAGCAGTTACTCGATCCGGACAGTTATCTACAATGAGCAGTTCTTC.

This clonotype was picked up a small number of times. V gene TRBV20-1 combines with J gene TRBJ1-5; maybe TRBD1 (5 bases). Trimming pared 7 bases from V and 3 bases from J, leaving 16 bases between. Germline loops: CDR1 DFQATT, CDR2 SNEGSKA (reference sequence). The CDR3 extends over 14 amino acids. DNA of the CDR3: TGCAGTGGAGGTGGAGGGGAGGCCAATCAGCCCCAGCATTTT. Translating it yields CSGGGGEANQPQHF.

This clonotype was detected a few times. This chain connects TRBV6-1 to TRBJ1-2; D might be TRBD1 (6 bases). The length of the CDR3 is 15 residues. Per germline, CDR1 MNHNS and CDR2 SASEGT. V lost 4 bases and J 4 bases, leaving 16 bases between the germline ends. CDR3 loop: CASSGSGGVSYGYTF. The CDR3 region has the DNA TGTGCCAGCAGTGGTTCGGGGGGCGTTAGCTATGGCTACACCTTC.

This clonotype appeared a few times. This rearrangement joins TRBV19 to TRBJ2-7; the match to TRBD2 covers 13 bases. This CDR3 spans 16 amino acids. V shed 5 bases and J 0 bases; nucleotides not matched to a gene: 4. Germline V gives CDR1 LNHDA, CDR2 SQIVND (reference sequence). The DNA for the CDR3 is TGTGCCAGTAGTGCCAGACTAGCGGGGGGCTCCTACGAGCAGTACTTC. It codes for CASSARLAGGSYEQYF. The full variable domain, with the rest looked up from reference TRBV19 and TRBJ2-7, is DGGITQSPKYLFRKEGQNVTLSCEQNLNHDAMYWYRQDPGQGLRLIYYSQIVNDFQKGDIAEGYSVSREKKESFPLTVTSAQKNPTAFYLCASSARLAGGSYEQYFGPGTRLTVT.

Ten or more counts support this clonotype. The J gene is TRBJ1-5, the V gene TRBV11-2, with 7 positions matching TRBD1. Trimming took 2 bases from V and 4 from J; bases not matched to a gene: 5. CDR3 length: 15 residues. The V gene's germline CDR1 is SGHAT and CDR2 FQNNGV. CDR3 sequence (DNA): TGTGCCAGCAGCTTAACCGGGACAGAGAATCAGCCCCAGCATTTT. Protein: CASSLTGTENQPQHF.